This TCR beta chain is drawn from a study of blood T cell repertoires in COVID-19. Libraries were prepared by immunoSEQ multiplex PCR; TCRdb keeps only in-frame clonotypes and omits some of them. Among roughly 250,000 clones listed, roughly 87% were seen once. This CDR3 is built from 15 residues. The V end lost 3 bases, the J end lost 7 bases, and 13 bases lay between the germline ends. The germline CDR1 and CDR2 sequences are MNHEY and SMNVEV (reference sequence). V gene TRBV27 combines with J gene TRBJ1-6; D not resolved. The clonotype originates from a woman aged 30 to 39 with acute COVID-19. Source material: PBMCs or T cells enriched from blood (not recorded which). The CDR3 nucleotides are TGTGCCAGCAGTTTTGGAACGGCAGGAAATTCACCCCTCCACTTT. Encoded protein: CASSFGTAGNSPLHF.